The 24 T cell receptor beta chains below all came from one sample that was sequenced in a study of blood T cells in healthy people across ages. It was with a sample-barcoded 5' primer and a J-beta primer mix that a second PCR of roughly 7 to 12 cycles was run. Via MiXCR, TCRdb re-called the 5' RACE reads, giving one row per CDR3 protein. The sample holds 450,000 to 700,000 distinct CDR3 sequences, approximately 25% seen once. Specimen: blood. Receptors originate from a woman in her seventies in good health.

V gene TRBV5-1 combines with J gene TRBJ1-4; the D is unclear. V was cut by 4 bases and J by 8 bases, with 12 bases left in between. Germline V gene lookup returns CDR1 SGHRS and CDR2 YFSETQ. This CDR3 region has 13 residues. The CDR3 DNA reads TGCGCCAGCAGCCCCGGTGTGAGCGAAAAACTGTTTTTT. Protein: CASSPGVSEKLFF.

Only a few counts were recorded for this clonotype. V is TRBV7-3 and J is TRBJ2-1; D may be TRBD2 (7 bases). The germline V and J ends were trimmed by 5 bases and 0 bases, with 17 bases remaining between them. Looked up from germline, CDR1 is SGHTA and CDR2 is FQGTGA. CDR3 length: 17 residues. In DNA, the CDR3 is TGTGCCAGCAGCCCGTGGGGGGGCGTACTCTCCTACAATGAGCAGTTCTTC. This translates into CASSPWGGVLSYNEQFF. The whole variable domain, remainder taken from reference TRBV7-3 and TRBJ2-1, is GAGVSQTPSNKVTEKGKYVELRCDPISGHTALYWYRQSLGQGPEFLIYFQGTGAADDSGLPNDRFFAVRPEGSVSTLKIQRTERGDSAVYLCASSPWGGVLSYNEQFFGPGTRLTVL.

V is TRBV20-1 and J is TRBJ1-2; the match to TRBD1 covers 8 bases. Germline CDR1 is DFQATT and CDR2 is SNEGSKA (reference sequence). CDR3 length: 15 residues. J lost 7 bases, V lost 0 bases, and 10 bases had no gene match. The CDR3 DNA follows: TGCAGTGCTAGAGAATCACAGGGGGAGTTTGGTGGCTACACCTTC. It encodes CSARESQGEFGGYTF.

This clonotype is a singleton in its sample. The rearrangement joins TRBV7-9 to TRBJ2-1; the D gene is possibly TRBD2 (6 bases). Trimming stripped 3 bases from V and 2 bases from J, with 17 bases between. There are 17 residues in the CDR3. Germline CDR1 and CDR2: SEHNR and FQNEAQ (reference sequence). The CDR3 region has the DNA TGTGCCAGCAGCTTCCGCGGGGCCGTAAACACCTACAATGAGCAGTTCTTC. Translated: CASSFRGAVNTYNEQFF.

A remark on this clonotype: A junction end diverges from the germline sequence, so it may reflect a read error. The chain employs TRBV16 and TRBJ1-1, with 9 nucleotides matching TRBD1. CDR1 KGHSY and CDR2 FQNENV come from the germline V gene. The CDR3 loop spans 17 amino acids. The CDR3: CAGSQITGGRRGTEAFF. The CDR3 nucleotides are TGTGCCGGCAGTCAAATAACAGGGGGCCGACGAGGCACTGAAGCTTTCTTT.

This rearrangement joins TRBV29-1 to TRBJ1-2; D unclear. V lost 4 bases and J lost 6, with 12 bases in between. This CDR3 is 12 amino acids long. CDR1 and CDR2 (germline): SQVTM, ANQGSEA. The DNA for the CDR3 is TGCAGCGTTGTGAAAGGGAATGATGGCTACACCTTC. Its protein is CSVVKGNDGYTF.

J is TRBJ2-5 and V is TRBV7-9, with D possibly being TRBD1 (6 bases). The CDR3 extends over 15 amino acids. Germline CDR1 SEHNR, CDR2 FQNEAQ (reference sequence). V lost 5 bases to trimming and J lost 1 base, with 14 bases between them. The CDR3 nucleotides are TGTGCCAGCAGCCCTATTGGGGGCTTCCAAGAGACCCAGTACTTC. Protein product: CASSPIGGFQETQYF.

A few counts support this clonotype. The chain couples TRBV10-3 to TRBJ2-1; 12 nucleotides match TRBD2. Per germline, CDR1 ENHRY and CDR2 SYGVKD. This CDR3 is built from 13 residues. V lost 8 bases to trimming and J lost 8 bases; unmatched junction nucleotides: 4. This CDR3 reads CAIGPSGGDEQFF. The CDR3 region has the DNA TGTGCCATCGGGCCTAGCGGGGGGGATGAGCAGTTCTTC.

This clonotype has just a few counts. This CDR3 reads CASRSLRGPTISDQQYF. CDR3 in DNA: TGTGCCAGCAGGTCCCTCCGCGGACCTACCATCTCGGATCAGCAGTACTTC. The chain recombines TRBV6-2 or TRBV6-3 with TRBJ2-7; no definite D call. Germline V gene lookup returns CDR1 MNHEY and CDR2 SVGEGT. Trimming left V 6 bases short and J 8 bases short, with 29 bases between. The CDR3 runs to 17 residues.

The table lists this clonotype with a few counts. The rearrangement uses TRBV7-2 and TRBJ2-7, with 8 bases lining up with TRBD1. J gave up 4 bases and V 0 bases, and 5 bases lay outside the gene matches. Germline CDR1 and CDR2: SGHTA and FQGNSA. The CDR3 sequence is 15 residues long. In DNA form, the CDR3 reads TGTGCCAGCAGCTTAGCGGGGACAGGATATTACGAGCAGTACTTC. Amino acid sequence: CASSLAGTGYYEQYF.

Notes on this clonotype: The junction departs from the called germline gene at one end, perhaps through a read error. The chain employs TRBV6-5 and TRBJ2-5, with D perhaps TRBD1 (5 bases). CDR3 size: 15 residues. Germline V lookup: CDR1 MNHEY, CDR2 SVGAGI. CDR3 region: CASSKSGHEQETQHF. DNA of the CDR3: TGTGCCAGCAGTAAATCCGGACACGAACAAGAGACCCAGCACTTC.

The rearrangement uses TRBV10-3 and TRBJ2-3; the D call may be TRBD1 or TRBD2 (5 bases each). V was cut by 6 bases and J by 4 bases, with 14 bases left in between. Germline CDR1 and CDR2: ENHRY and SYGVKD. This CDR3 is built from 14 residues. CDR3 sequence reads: CAISRGGAADTQYF. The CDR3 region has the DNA TGTGCCATCAGCCGTGGGGGTGCGGCAGATACGCAGTATTTT.

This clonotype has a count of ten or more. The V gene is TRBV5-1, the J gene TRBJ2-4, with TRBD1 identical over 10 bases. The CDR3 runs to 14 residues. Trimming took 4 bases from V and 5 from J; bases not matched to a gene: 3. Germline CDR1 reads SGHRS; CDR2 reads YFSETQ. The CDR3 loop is CASSPGQGQNIQYF. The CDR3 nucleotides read TGCGCCAGCAGCCCGGGACAGGGGCAAAACATTCAGTACTTC.

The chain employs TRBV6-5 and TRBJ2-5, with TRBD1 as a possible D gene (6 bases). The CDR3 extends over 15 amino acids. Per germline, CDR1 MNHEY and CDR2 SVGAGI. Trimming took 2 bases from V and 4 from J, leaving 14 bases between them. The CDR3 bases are TGTGCCAGCAGTTACGGGGGCGCAGGCCGAGAGACCCAGTACTTC. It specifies CASSYGGAGRETQYF.

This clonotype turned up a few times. The CDR3 protein is CASSSNRGRTEAFF. The CDR3 nucleotides read TGTGCCAGCAGCTCCAACAGGGGAAGGACTGAAGCTTTCTTT. The chain has TRBV7-2 and TRBJ1-1; TRBD1 agrees at 7 bases. The CDR3 totals 14 residues. V lost 4 bases to trimming and J lost 5 bases; unmatched junction nucleotides: 7. Germline V gene lookup returns CDR1 SGHTA and CDR2 FQGNSA.

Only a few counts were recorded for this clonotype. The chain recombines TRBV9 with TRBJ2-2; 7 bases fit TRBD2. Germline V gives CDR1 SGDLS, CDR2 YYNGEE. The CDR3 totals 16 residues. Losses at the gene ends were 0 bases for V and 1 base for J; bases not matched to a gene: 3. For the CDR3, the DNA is TGTGCCAGCAGCGTAGCTGGCGGGGGGAACACCGGGGAGCTGTTTTTT. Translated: CASSVAGGGNTGELFF.

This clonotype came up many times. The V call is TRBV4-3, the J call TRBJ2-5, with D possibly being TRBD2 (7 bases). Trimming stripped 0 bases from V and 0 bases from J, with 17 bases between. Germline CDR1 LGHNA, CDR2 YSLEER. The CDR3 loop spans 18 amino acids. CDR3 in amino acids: CASSQDSSRGGYQETQYF. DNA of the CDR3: TGCGCCAGCAGCCAAGATTCGAGTAGGGGGGGGTACCAAGAGACCCAGTACTTC.

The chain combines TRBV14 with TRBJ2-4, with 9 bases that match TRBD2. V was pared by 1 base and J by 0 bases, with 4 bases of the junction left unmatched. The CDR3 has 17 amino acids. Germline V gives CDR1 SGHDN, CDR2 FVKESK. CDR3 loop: CASSQGGLAVAKNIQYF. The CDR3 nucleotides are TGTGCCAGCAGCCAAGGGGGACTAGCAGTAGCCAAAAACATTCAGTACTTC.

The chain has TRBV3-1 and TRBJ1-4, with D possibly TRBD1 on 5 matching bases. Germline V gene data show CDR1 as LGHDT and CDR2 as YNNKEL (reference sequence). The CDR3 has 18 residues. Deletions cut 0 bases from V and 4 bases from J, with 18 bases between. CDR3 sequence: CASSQDITRQPNNEKLFF. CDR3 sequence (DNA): TGTGCCAGCAGCCAAGATATCACGCGACAGCCGAATAATGAAAAACTGTTTTTT.

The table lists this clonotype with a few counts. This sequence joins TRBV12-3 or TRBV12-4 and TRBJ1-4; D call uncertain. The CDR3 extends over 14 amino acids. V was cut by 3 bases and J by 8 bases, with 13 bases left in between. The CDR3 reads CASSFQVRWEKLFF. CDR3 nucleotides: TGTGCCAGCAGTTTCCAGGTGCGATGGGAAAAACTGTTTTTT.

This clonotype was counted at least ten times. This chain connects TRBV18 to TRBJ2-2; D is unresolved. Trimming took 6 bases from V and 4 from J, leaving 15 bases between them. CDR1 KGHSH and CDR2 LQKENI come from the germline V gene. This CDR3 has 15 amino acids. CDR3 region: CASSPADDATGELFF. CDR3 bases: TGTGCCAGCTCCCCGGCCGACGACGCCACCGGGGAGCTGTTTTTT.

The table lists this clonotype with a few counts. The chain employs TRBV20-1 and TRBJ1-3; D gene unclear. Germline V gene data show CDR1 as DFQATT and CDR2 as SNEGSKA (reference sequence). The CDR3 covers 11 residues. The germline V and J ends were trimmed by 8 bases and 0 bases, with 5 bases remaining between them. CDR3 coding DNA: TGCAGTATACACTCTGGAAACACCATATATTTT. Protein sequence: CSIHSGNTIYF.

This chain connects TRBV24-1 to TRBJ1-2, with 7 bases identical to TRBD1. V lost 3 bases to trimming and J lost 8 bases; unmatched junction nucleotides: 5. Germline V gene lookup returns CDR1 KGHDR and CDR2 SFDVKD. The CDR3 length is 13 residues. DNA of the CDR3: TGTGCCACCAGTGATCCGACAGGGACCGGCTACACCTTC. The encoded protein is CATSDPTGTGYTF.

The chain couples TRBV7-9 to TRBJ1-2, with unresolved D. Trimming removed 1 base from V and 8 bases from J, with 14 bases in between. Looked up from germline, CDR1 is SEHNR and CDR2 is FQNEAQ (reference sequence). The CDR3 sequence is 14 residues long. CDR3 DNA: TGTGCCAGCAGCTTAGAGGGAGGAGGGATCGGCTACACCTTC. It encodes CASSLEGGGIGYTF.